This entry is about one T cell receptor (beta chain). Its antigen is undetermined. The sample originates from a study of brain metastases from non-small cell lung cancer. Study results and caveats: Compared with their matched primary tumors, roughly two thirds of brain metastases showed expanded T-cell clones. Brain metastases had lower T-cell infiltration than primary tumors. Brain metastases shared most TCR repertoire with primaries, with sparse T cells.

Profiled with immunoSEQ multiplex PCR; TCRdb holds only in-frame clones, not every one. The sample comprises approximately 1,600 clones, 84% of which are singletons, and around 17% rests with the top ten. The sequencing input was primary lung tumor tissue. The sequence derives from a donor older than 35 with non-small cell lung cancer.

CDR3 sequence reads: CASSQVGRGIEQDNSPLHF. The CDR3 DNA sequence: TGTGCCAGCAGCCAAGTAGGCAGGGGTATAGAACAGGATAATTCACCCCTCCACTTT. The chain links TRBV4-2 to TRBJ1-6, with a tentative D call TRBD1 (6 bases). CDR3 length: 19 amino acids. Germline V gives CDR1 LGHNA, CDR2 YNFKEQ. The V end was cut by 1 base, the J end by 5 bases, with 21 bases between.